The rows below give T cell receptor beta chains drawn from one sample of a study of shared clonotypes between healthy human individuals. Method: immunoSEQ multiplex PCR; TCRdb's copy keeps in-frame clones and lacks some. The table shows 1.5 million to 2.5 million clones, with approximately 94% occurring only once. Sequencing was carried out using naive CD8+ T cells sorted from blood. The source is a man between 18 and 29 years old in good health. CDR3s leave out the opening cysteine and the closing phenylalanine or tryptophan. A D gene is named only where the DNA matches it firmly.

D: -
V: TRBV25-1
J: TRBJ2-7
CDR3: ASSGFSYEQY

D: -
V: TRBV5-6
J: TRBJ2-7
CDR3: ASSPSPRVPAYEQY

D: -
V: TRBV2
J: TRBJ2-1
CDR3: ASSEAQDSRYNEQF

D: -
V: TRBV30
J: TRBJ2-7
CDR3: AWSLGDDYEQY

D: TRBD1
V: TRBV5-4
J: TRBJ2-5
CDR3: ASSPTGTETQY

D: -
V: TRBV28
J: TRBJ2-7
CDR3: ASSPGGTTRLEQY

D: -
V: TRBV4-3
J: TRBJ1-2
CDR3: ASSQDTAGEEYGYT

D: -
V: TRBV2
J: TRBJ2-7
CDR3: ASRDWYEQY

D: -
V: TRBV6-6
J: TRBJ2-7
CDR3: ASSYAPAWEQY

D: -
V: TRBV6-5
J: TRBJ2-7
CDR3: ASSYSRQVREDEQY

D: -
V: TRBV10-3
J: TRBJ2-3
CDR3: AISESKSQY

D: -
V: TRBV2
J: TRBJ1-6
CDR3: ASSETIHSSSYNSPLH

D: TRBD1
V: TRBV5-6
J: TRBJ1-2
CDR3: ASSFGQGGGYT

D: -
V: TRBV2
J: TRBJ2-1
CDR3: ASSENYNEQF

D: -
V: TRBV10-3
J: TRBJ2-7
CDR3: AISDPATRESGEQY

D: TRBD2
V: TRBV7-2
J: TRBJ2-5
CDR3: ASSPGLASWETQY

D: -
V: TRBV6-1
J: TRBJ2-7
CDR3: ASSEEALDSYEQY

D: -
V: TRBV7-9
J: TRBJ2-7
CDR3: ASSSGHPYSYEQY

D: TRBD1
V: TRBV6-5
J: TRBJ2-7
CDR3: ASSQTGAGYEQY

D: TRBD1
V: TRBV7-9
J: TRBJ2-7
CDR3: ASSLIGPVAGGSYEQY

D: -
V: TRBV28
J: TRBJ2-7
CDR3: ASSGRDSLYEQY

D: -
V: TRBV7-6
J: TRBJ2-2
CDR3: ASSLYGATGELF

D: -
V: TRBV6-6
J: TRBJ2-6
CDR3: ASSTASGANVLT

D: TRBD2
V: TRBV5-4
J: TRBJ2-1
CDR3: ASSLASGPNYNEQF

D: -
V: TRBV4-2
J: TRBJ1-2
CDR3: ASSQGTNYGYT

D: -
V: TRBV9
J: TRBJ2-3
CDR3: ASGNEKGDTQY

D: TRBD1
V: TRBV25-1
J: TRBJ2-3
CDR3: ASSEYTGEFSTDTQY

D: -
V: TRBV2
J: TRBJ1-1
CDR3: AGLGTEAF

D: -
V: TRBV19
J: TRBJ1-4
CDR3: ASSIDRGYDEKLF

D: TRBD1
V: TRBV11-2
J: TRBJ2-1
CDR3: ASSPGQGNEQF

D: TRBD2
V: TRBV25-1
J: TRBJ2-1
CDR3: ASSEYGSGTISYNEQF

D: -
V: TRBV7-9
J: TRBJ2-7
CDR3: ASGYGEAYEQY

D: TRBD1
V: TRBV6-5
J: TRBJ1-4
CDR3: ASSYQDRVFEKLF

D: TRBD2
V: TRBV10-3
J: TRBJ2-5
CDR3: AISGGLGGMVETQY

D: -
V: TRBV4-1
J: TRBJ2-7
CDR3: ASSQGQWIYEQY

D: -
V: TRBV4-1
J: TRBJ2-7
CDR3: ASSQGGFSYEQY

D: -
V: TRBV15
J: TRBJ2-7
CDR3: ATSRDSASEQY

D: TRBD1
V: TRBV4-1
J: TRBJ2-7
CDR3: ASSQERAGTGVYEQY

D: -
V: TRBV6-6
J: TRBJ2-3
CDR3: ASSLLLVDTQY

D: TRBD1
V: TRBV4-1
J: TRBJ2-7
CDR3: ASSQGKGGYYEQY

D: -
V: TRBV27
J: TRBJ1-1
CDR3: ASSLYRNTEAF

D: TRBD1
V: TRBV6-6
J: TRBJ1-5
CDR3: ASSFGRGLSQPQH

D: TRBD1
V: TRBV4-3
J: TRBJ1-5
CDR3: ASSQGTGDGDQPQH

D: -
V: TRBV11-2
J: TRBJ2-7
CDR3: ASSLEGYEQY

D: -
V: TRBV14
J: TRBJ1-2
CDR3: ASSQDPEQGSGYT

D: -
V: TRBV27
J: TRBJ2-3
CDR3: ASSAGDTQY

D: -
V: TRBV5-6
J: TRBJ1-1
CDR3: ASSLEGDPEAF

D: -
V: TRBV4-1
J: TRBJ2-1
CDR3: ASSQEGRGNEQF

D: -
V: TRBV4-1
J: TRBJ2-3
CDR3: ASSQDIISAGPSSTDTQY

D: -
V: TRBV28
J: TRBJ2-7
CDR3: ASSLGAYEQY

D: -
V: TRBV9
J: TRBJ2-7
CDR3: ASGAGYEQY

D: TRBD2
V: TRBV4-1
J: TRBJ2-1
CDR3: ASSPPGTSGNYNEQF

D: -
V: TRBV7-9
J: TRBJ1-2
CDR3: ASSLGVVYGYT